This is a list of T cell receptor beta chains from one sample in a study of somatic mutations in cytotoxic T cells in rheumatoid arthritis. The repertoire was sequenced with immunoSEQ multiplex PCR; TCRdb's copy has only in-frame clones and lacks some. The table includes about 23,000 clones, around 80% detected once. The sequencing sample was made of CD8+ T cells sorted from blood. These receptors originate from an adult with rheumatoid arthritis. The CDR3 runs from the conserved cysteine through the conserved F or W. The order of the fields is D gene, clone size, J gene, V gene, CDR3 length, CDR3 protein, CDR3 DNA. The D gene is left open where the match is weak. Clone size is stated in some rows and not others, as once, few, many or a class when expanded.

d_call: NA; clone_size: NA; j_call: TRBJ1-2; v_call: TRBV5-4; cdr3_length: 13; cdr3_aa: CASSTGQNYGYTF; cdr3_nt: TGTGCCAGCAGCACGGGACAAAACTATGGCTACACCTTC
d_call: NA; clone_size: NA; j_call: TRBJ2-2; v_call: TRBV5-1; cdr3_length: 15; cdr3_aa: CASSFLQPATGELFF; cdr3_nt: TGCGCCAGCAGCTTTTTACAGCCCGCCACCGGGGAGCTGTTTTTT
d_call: NA; clone_size: NA; j_call: TRBJ1-4; v_call: TRBV6-1; cdr3_length: 14; cdr3_aa: CASSEGGEARKLFF; cdr3_nt: TGTGCCAGCAGTGAAGGGGGGGAGGCTCGAAAACTGTTTTTT
d_call: TRBD2; clone_size: NA; j_call: TRBJ2-3; v_call: TRBV7-8; cdr3_length: 19; cdr3_aa: CASSLGVSGGFSSTDTQYF; cdr3_nt: TGTGCCAGCAGCTTAGGGGTTAGCGGGGGATTTTCTAGCACAGATACGCAGTATTTT
d_call: TRBD1; clone_size: medium-sized; j_call: TRBJ2-7; v_call: TRBV16; cdr3_length: 15; cdr3_aa: CASSQGQTGYYEQYF; cdr3_nt: TGTGCCAGCAGCCAAGGGCAGACAGGGTACTACGAGCAGTACTTC
d_call: NA; clone_size: few; j_call: TRBJ1-6; v_call: TRBV6-4; cdr3_length: 18; cdr3_aa: CASPSRSRGAPYNSPLHF; cdr3_nt: TGTGCCAGCCCGTCCCGGTCCCGGGGGGCACCCTATAATTCACCCCTCCACTTT
d_call: NA; clone_size: few; j_call: TRBJ1-1; v_call: TRBV13; cdr3_length: 13; cdr3_aa: CASQDRLNTEAFF; cdr3_nt: TGTGCCAGTCAGGACAGATTGAACACTGAAGCTTTCTTT
d_call: NA; clone_size: NA; j_call: TRBJ1-5; v_call: TRBV7-8; cdr3_length: 16; cdr3_aa: CASSLNPGATNQPQHF; cdr3_nt: TGTGCCAGCAGCTTAAACCCAGGGGCGACCAATCAGCCCCAGCATTTT
d_call: TRBD1; clone_size: NA; j_call: TRBJ1-2; v_call: TRBV6-4; cdr3_length: 14; cdr3_aa: CASSDETGGYGYTF; cdr3_nt: TGTGCCAGCAGTGACGAGACAGGGGGCTATGGCTACACCTTC
d_call: NA; clone_size: NA; j_call: TRBJ2-3; v_call: TRBV5-1; cdr3_length: 17; cdr3_aa: CASSLWMVGPSTDTQYF; cdr3_nt: TGCGCCAGCAGCTTGTGGATGGTTGGCCCTAGCACAGATACGCAGTATTTT
d_call: NA; clone_size: NA; j_call: TRBJ2-3; v_call: TRBV6-6; cdr3_length: 14; cdr3_aa: CASNSQGRTDTQYF; cdr3_nt: TGTGCCAGCAACTCTCAGGGCCGCACAGATACGCAGTATTTT
d_call: NA; clone_size: NA; j_call: TRBJ1-5; v_call: TRBV5-6; cdr3_length: 13; cdr3_aa: CASSLGQHQPQHF; cdr3_nt: TGTGCCAGCAGCTTGGGGCAACATCAGCCCCAGCATTTT
d_call: NA; clone_size: NA; j_call: TRBJ2-7; v_call: TRBV27; cdr3_length: 13; cdr3_aa: CASSIADRYEQYF; cdr3_nt: TGTGCCAGCAGTATAGCGGACCGCTACGAGCAGTACTTC
d_call: NA; clone_size: NA; j_call: TRBJ1-2; v_call: TRBV5-6; cdr3_length: 14; cdr3_aa: CASSMGGANYGYTF; cdr3_nt: TGTGCCAGCAGCATGGGAGGGGCGAACTATGGCTACACCTTC
d_call: NA; clone_size: few; j_call: TRBJ2-7; v_call: TRBV5-4; cdr3_length: 15; cdr3_aa: CASSTTPVNSYEQYF; cdr3_nt: TGTGCCAGCAGCACTACCCCAGTGAACTCCTACGAGCAGTACTTC
d_call: NA; clone_size: NA; j_call: TRBJ1-3; v_call: TRBV5-6; cdr3_length: 14; cdr3_aa: CASSLGSSGNTIYF; cdr3_nt: TGTGCCAGCAGCTTGGGCAGCTCTGGAAACACCATATATTTT
d_call: NA; clone_size: few; j_call: TRBJ1-5; v_call: TRBV6-4; cdr3_length: 13; cdr3_aa: CAPGTPNDQPQHF; cdr3_nt: TGCGCCCCAGGGACCCCGAATGATCAGCCCCAGCATTTT
d_call: NA; clone_size: NA; j_call: TRBJ1-2; v_call: TRBV10-3; cdr3_length: 13; cdr3_aa: CAISEAANYGYTF; cdr3_nt: TGTGCCATCAGTGAGGCAGCTAACTATGGCTACACCTTC
d_call: TRBD2; clone_size: NA; j_call: TRBJ2-1; v_call: TRBV4-2; cdr3_length: 18; cdr3_aa: CASSQAGLAGGPNNEQFF; cdr3_nt: TGTGCCAGCAGCCAAGCCGGACTAGCGGGGGGGCCTAACAATGAGCAGTTCTTC
d_call: NA; clone_size: NA; j_call: TRBJ2-7; v_call: TRBV27; cdr3_length: 13; cdr3_aa: CASSYGWTNEQYF; cdr3_nt: TGTGCCAGCAGTTACGGGTGGACAAACGAGCAGTACTTC
d_call: NA; clone_size: NA; j_call: TRBJ1-6; v_call: TRBV19; cdr3_length: 17; cdr3_aa: CASSIWQPENYNSPLHF; cdr3_nt: TGTGCCAGTAGTATCTGGCAGCCAGAAAACTATAATTCACCCCTCCACTTT
d_call: NA; clone_size: once; j_call: TRBJ2-2; v_call: TRBV4-1; cdr3_length: 13; cdr3_aa: CASSPTSAGELFF; cdr3_nt: TGCGCCAGCAGCCCGACGTCAGCGGGGGAGCTGTTTTTT
d_call: NA; clone_size: NA; j_call: TRBJ2-2; v_call: TRBV6-5; cdr3_length: 15; cdr3_aa: CASSYSGSNTGELFF; cdr3_nt: TGTGCCAGCAGTTACTCGGGCAGCAACACCGGGGAGCTGTTTTTT
d_call: NA; clone_size: NA; j_call: TRBJ2-7; v_call: TRBV4-3; cdr3_length: 15; cdr3_aa: CASSQDRGDSYEQYF; cdr3_nt: TGCGCCAGCAGCCAAGATAGGGGGGATTCCTACGAGCAGTACTTC
d_call: NA; clone_size: NA; j_call: TRBJ1-2; v_call: TRBV7-9; cdr3_length: 17; cdr3_aa: CASDPLWGEVQNYGYTF; cdr3_nt: TGTGCCAGCGACCCTTTATGGGGGGAAGTTCAAAACTATGGCTACACCTTC
d_call: NA; clone_size: few; j_call: TRBJ2-7; v_call: TRBV4-1; cdr3_length: 14; cdr3_aa: CASSQTRGGNEQYF; cdr3_nt: TGCGCCAGCAGCCAGACAAGGGGCGGGAACGAGCAGTACTTC
d_call: TRBD2; clone_size: NA; j_call: TRBJ2-7; v_call: TRBV7-2; cdr3_length: 13; cdr3_aa: CASSFSGDYEQYF; cdr3_nt: TGTGCCAGCAGCTTTAGCGGGGACTACGAGCAGTACTTC
d_call: TRBD1; clone_size: once; j_call: TRBJ2-7; v_call: TRBV19; cdr3_length: 16; cdr3_aa: CASSPGWGQERYEQYF; cdr3_nt: TGTGCCAGTAGCCCCGGATGGGGACAGGAACGCTACGAGCAGTACTTC
d_call: NA; clone_size: once; j_call: TRBJ1-4; v_call: TRBV7-9; cdr3_length: 16; cdr3_aa: CASSLTGYHANEKLFF; cdr3_nt: TGTGCCAGCAGCTTAACAGGGTACCATGCTAATGAAAAACTGTTTTTT
d_call: NA; clone_size: NA; j_call: TRBJ2-2; v_call: TRBV4-1; cdr3_length: 16; cdr3_aa: CASSQLGQPNTGELFF; cdr3_nt: TGCGCCAGCAGCCAATTAGGGCAGCCAAACACCGGGGAGCTGTTTTTT
d_call: NA; clone_size: NA; j_call: TRBJ2-1; v_call: TRBV10-3; cdr3_length: 13; cdr3_aa: CAISEGGPNEQFF; cdr3_nt: TGTGCCATCAGTGAAGGGGGTCCCAATGAGCAGTTCTTC
d_call: TRBD2; clone_size: NA; j_call: TRBJ2-1; v_call: TRBV4-1; cdr3_length: 18; cdr3_aa: CASSRMPGLAGTYNEQFF; cdr3_nt: TGCGCCAGCAGCCGTATGCCGGGACTAGCGGGAACCTACAATGAGCAGTTCTTC
d_call: TRBD1; clone_size: NA; j_call: TRBJ2-1; v_call: TRBV4-2; cdr3_length: 14; cdr3_aa: CASSHAGQGNEQFF; cdr3_nt: TGTGCCAGCAGCCATGCCGGACAGGGAAATGAGCAGTTCTTC
d_call: NA; clone_size: NA; j_call: TRBJ1-2; v_call: TRBV5-1; cdr3_length: 16; cdr3_aa: CASSLNLETGPYGYTF; cdr3_nt: TGCGCCAGCAGCTTGAATTTAGAGACAGGCCCCTATGGCTACACCTTC
d_call: NA; clone_size: NA; j_call: TRBJ2-7; v_call: TRBV7-9; cdr3_length: 15; cdr3_aa: CASSLTRGTVHEQYF; cdr3_nt: TGTGCCAGCAGCTTAACACGGGGGACGGTTCACGAGCAGTACTTC
d_call: TRBD1; clone_size: NA; j_call: TRBJ1-2; v_call: TRBV6-1; cdr3_length: 14; cdr3_aa: CASSAGQASSGYTF; cdr3_nt: TGTGCCAGCAGTGCCGGACAGGCTTCCTCTGGCTACACCTTC
d_call: NA; clone_size: few; j_call: TRBJ1-5; v_call: TRBV19; cdr3_length: 15; cdr3_aa: CASNPRTVGNQPQHF; cdr3_nt: TGTGCCAGTAATCCCAGGACAGTCGGCAATCAGCCCCAGCATTTT
d_call: NA; clone_size: once; j_call: TRBJ2-7; v_call: TRBV7-9; cdr3_length: 14; cdr3_aa: CASSPTGTAYEQYF; cdr3_nt: TGTGCCAGCAGCCCTACCGGGACCGCCTACGAGCAGTACTTC
d_call: NA; clone_size: once; j_call: TRBJ2-1; v_call: TRBV6-1; cdr3_length: 14; cdr3_aa: CASSGGHNYNEQFF; cdr3_nt: TGTGCCAGCAGTGGAGGCCACAACTACAATGAGCAGTTCTTC
d_call: TRBD2; clone_size: few; j_call: TRBJ2-1; v_call: TRBV7-2; cdr3_length: 16; cdr3_aa: CASSSLAGGLYNEQFF; cdr3_nt: TGTGCCAGCAGCTCCCTCGCGGGGGGGCTTTACAATGAGCAGTTCTTC
d_call: NA; clone_size: NA; j_call: TRBJ1-1; v_call: TRBV7-9; cdr3_length: 15; cdr3_aa: CASSLGLRANTEAFF; cdr3_nt: TGTGCCAGCAGCTTAGGGTTGCGGGCGAACACTGAAGCTTTCTTT